Given below is one T cell receptor (beta chain) in context. Its antigen is not known. The data originate from a study of shared clonotypes between healthy human individuals. Whole-study results and caveats: In a few donors, around 4.5% of naive CD4 clonotypes appeared in common. A generally larger estimated richness was seen in naive subsets than in memory subsets. All-four-donor shared clonotypes had higher generation probabilities than non-shared clonotypes did.

V shed 4 bases and J 0 bases; nucleotides not matched to a gene: 1. The germline V gene encodes CDR1 SGHVS and CDR2 FNYEAQ. This CDR3 is 15 amino acids long. TCRdb keeps only in-frame clones here, not all; method: immunoSEQ multiplex PCR. The sample includes about 2.3 million clones, approximately 93% of them seen just once. The chain recombines TRBV7-6 with TRBJ2-1; 9 bases fit TRBD2. Sample: naive CD4+ T cells from PBMCs. The subset here: CD45RA+ positively selected. The source of this sequence is a man younger than 30 in good health. Some clones in this sample may be carry-over from other donors' samples. The CDR3 sequence: CASSWTSASYNEQFF. The CDR3 bases are TGTGCCAGCAGCTGGACTAGCGCCTCCTACAATGAGCAGTTCTTC.